This is a list of T cell receptor beta chains from one sample in a study of beta chain features in type 1 diabetes. Data came from immunoSEQ multiplex PCR; TCRdb stores just in-frame clones and leaves some out. The sample yields around 330,000 clones, approximately 10% seen once. The sequenced sample was naive CD4+ T cells from blood. The receptor set was obtained from a woman aged 25 to 39 in good health. Both conserved end residues are part of each CDR3. A D gene is named only where the DNA matches it firmly. The size field is filled for only some rows; it gives once, few, many or a size class.

j_gene	abundance	v_gene	d_gene	CDR3nt	CDR3aa
TRBJ2-2	-	TRBV7-2	-	TGTGCCAGCAGCTTCCGGAGTACCGGGGAGCTGTTTTTT	CASSFRSTGELFF
TRBJ1-3	-	TRBV29-1	TRBD1	TGCAGCGTTGATGTGAGACAGGGAGCCGACACCATATATTTT	CSVDVRQGADTIYF
TRBJ2-1	few	TRBV19	TRBD2	TGTGCCAGTAGTACCGCCGGGACTAGCGGGAACTTCTTC	CASSTAGTSGNFF
TRBJ2-3	-	TRBV7-9	TRBD2	TGTGCCAGCAGTCGTCCGGGACTACACACAGATACGCAGTATTTT	CASSRPGLHTDTQYF
TRBJ2-7	few	TRBV9	TRBD1	TGTGCCAGCAGCGCGCAGGGGACAGGGCTTCACGAGCAGTACTTC	CASSAQGTGLHEQYF
TRBJ2-1	-	TRBV7-2	TRBD2	TGTGCCAGCAGCCCGCAGTATCTAGCGGGAGGGCCAAATGAGCAGTTCTTC	CASSPQYLAGGPNEQFF
TRBJ1-1	-	TRBV10-3	TRBD1	TGTGCCATCAGTGGGTCCGGGACAGGTGAAGCTTTCTTT	CAISGSGTGEAFF
TRBJ2-7	-	TRBV19	-	TGTGCCAGTAGCCTAGCCTCCGACTACGAGCAGTACTTC	CASSLASDYEQYF
TRBJ2-2	-	TRBV6-5	TRBD1	TGTGCCAGCAGCAGACAGGGGTTCTACACCGGGGAGCTGTTTTTT	CASSRQGFYTGELFF
TRBJ1-5	-	TRBV28	-	TGTGCCAGCAGTTCCACCGGGGGGGGTAATCAGCCCCAGCATTTT	CASSSTGGGNQPQHF
TRBJ2-7	-	TRBV5-1	-	TGCGCCAGCAGCCCGGGGGCTAGCGGCGAGCAGTACTTC	CASSPGASGEQYF
TRBJ1-1	-	TRBV4-1	-	TGCGCCAGCAGTCCAGATCCAGGGTACACTGAAGCTTTCTTT	CASSPDPGYTEAFF
TRBJ2-5	-	TRBV7-3	-	TGTGCCAGCAGCTTAACAGGGGTGGAGACCCAGTACTTC	CASSLTGVETQYF
TRBJ2-5	few	TRBV7-9	-	TGTGCCGGCGAAAGCGCAGAGACCCAGTACTTC	CAGESAETQYF
TRBJ2-7	-	TRBV2	-	TGTGCCAGCAGCACTACGGATGGTGGGGAGCAGTACTTC	CASSTTDGGEQYF
TRBJ1-2	-	TRBV29-1	TRBD1	TGCAGCGCTGCGACAGGGACTGACTATGGCTACACCTTC	CSAATGTDYGYTF
TRBJ2-7	few	TRBV4-3	-	TGCGCCAGCAGCCAGGCCCGACAGTACGAGCAGTACTTC	CASSQARQYEQYF
TRBJ2-1	few	TRBV12-5	-	TGTGCTAGTGGTTTGGTAGCAAGAAACTACAATGAGCAGTTCTTC	CASGLVARNYNEQFF
TRBJ2-3	few	TRBV13	TRBD2	TGTGCCAGCAGCTTAAAAGGACTAGCGGGAGGTACAGATACGCAGTATTTT	CASSLKGLAGGTDTQYF
TRBJ1-5	few	TRBV19	-	TGTGCCAGTAGTATCAGAGGAGTTAGCAATCAGCCCCAGCATTTT	CASSIRGVSNQPQHF
TRBJ1-1	few	TRBV4-3	-	TGCGCCAGCAGCCAAGACGGGAGGAACACTGAAGCTTTCTTT	CASSQDGRNTEAFF
TRBJ2-7	few	TRBV30	TRBD2	TGTGCCTGGGACCCTGGTACTAGCGCCTACGAGCAGTACTTC	CAWDPGTSAYEQYF
TRBJ1-5	few	TRBV7-9	-	TGTGCCAGCAGCTTAGGAGGGTGGAATCAGCCCCAGCATTTT	CASSLGGWNQPQHF
TRBJ1-1	few	TRBV7-9	-	TGTGCCAGCAGCTTAGGGTGGGACATTGGGGGTTCGAACACTGAAGCTTTCTTT	CASSLGWDIGGSNTEAFF
TRBJ2-1	few	TRBV9	TRBD2	TGTGCCAGCAGTGAAAAAACCGGGACTAGCGGGGACTCCTACAATGAGCAGTTCTTC	CASSEKTGTSGDSYNEQFF
TRBJ2-3	-	TRBV9	-	TGTGCCAGCAGCGATACTTATTCTAGCACAGATACGCAGTATTTT	CASSDTYSSTDTQYF
TRBJ2-2	few	TRBV5-1	-	TGCGCCAGCAGCTCGACTAGAGATACCGGGGAGCTGTTTTTT	CASSSTRDTGELFF
TRBJ2-7	-	TRBV6-5	TRBD2	TGTGCCATCAGGATGACTAGCGGGGAGCCCTACGAGCAGTACTTC	CAIRMTSGEPYEQYF
TRBJ1-5	few	TRBV7-9	TRBD1	TGTGCCAGCAGCTCGGGACAGTCACCAAGCAATCAGCCCCAGCATTTT	CASSSGQSPSNQPQHF
TRBJ2-3	few	TRBV28	TRBD2	TGTGCCAGCAGTTTCGGGGGGACTAGCGGGTTTTTGACAGATACGCAGTATTTT	CASSFGGTSGFLTDTQYF
TRBJ2-1	few	TRBV18	-	TGTGCCAGCTCACCCCAAGGAGGGTCATACAATGAGCAGTTCTTC	CASSPQGGSYNEQFF
TRBJ2-3	-	TRBV7-3	-	TGTGCCAGCAGAAAGGCGGGAACAGATACGCAGTATTTT	CASRKAGTDTQYF
TRBJ1-1	-	TRBV7-2	TRBD1	TGTGCCAGCAGCCGACAGGGGATGAACACTGAAGCTTTCTTT	CASSRQGMNTEAFF
TRBJ2-5	few	TRBV2	TRBD1	TGTGCCAGCAGTGAAGCGACAGGGGGCGCGTGGGAGACCCAGTACTTC	CASSEATGGAWETQYF
TRBJ2-1	few	TRBV10-3	TRBD2	TGTGCCACAGCGGGGGGGGAATGGGAGTTCTTC	CATAGGEWEFF
TRBJ2-7	-	TRBV2	-	TGTGCCAGCAGTGAAGGGGCTGGCAGGCCTCCAGGGATGGAGCAGTACTTC	CASSEGAGRPPGMEQYF
TRBJ2-3	few	TRBV5-4	TRBD2	TGTGCCAGCAGCTCCGGGACTAGCGGGAGCACAGATACGCAGTATTTT	CASSSGTSGSTDTQYF
TRBJ2-7	-	TRBV5-4	-	TGTGCCAGCAGCCAAGATGGGTCAGGGATATCCTACGAGCAGTACTTC	CASSQDGSGISYEQYF
TRBJ2-7	few	TRBV2	TRBD1	TGTGCCAGCAGTGAAGGCGACAGGGGGGCCTACGAGCAGTACTTC	CASSEGDRGAYEQYF
TRBJ1-4	-	TRBV19	TRBD1	TGTGCCAGTAAAGAGACAGGGGAATTTCTACGGGAAAAACTGTTTTTT	CASKETGEFLREKLFF